The TCR beta chain described here comes from a study of shared clonotypes between healthy human individuals. About the research overall: For every donor, three CD4 naive, three CD4 memory, two CD8 naive and one CD8 memory plates were used. Findings and limits, study-wide: The generation probabilities recorded for non-shared clonotypes fell below those of clonotypes shared by all four donors.

Clones were sequenced by immunoSEQ multiplex PCR, and TCRdb holds only the in-frame ones, with some missing. The table lists some 1.1 million clones, around three quarters of them singletons. This clone was recorded only once. Its antigen is not known. The CDR3 sequence is 15 residues long. V trimming: 4 bases; J trimming: 5 bases; junction bases outside the gene matches: 5. Germline-derived CDR1 and CDR2 are SGHRS and YFSETQ. CD4+ cells were split into CD45RA+ naive and CD45RA-negative memory subsets. The sample consisted of memory CD4+ T cells from PBMCs. The subset is: CD45RA-negative fraction. This TCR was recovered from a young man in good health. Some clones in this sample may be carry-over from other donors' samples. The rearrangement uses TRBV5-1 and TRBJ2-2; 10 nucleotides align to TRBD2. The CDR3 nucleotides read TGCGCCAGCAGCAAGGGGACTAGCGAAACCGGGGAGCTGTTTTTT. This sequence encodes CASSKGTSETGELFF.